The 26 T cell receptor beta chains in this list originate from one sample, sequenced in a study of blood T cell repertoires in COVID-19. Produced via immunoSEQ multiplex PCR; TCRdb's table is partial and in-frame only. The repertoire holds 300,000 to 350,000 clones, approximately 91% seen once, with around 3.9% in the top ten. What was sequenced was PBMCs or T cells enriched from blood (not recorded which). The source of these receptors is a woman in her twenties or thirties who had been exposed to COVID-19.

The CDR3 nucleotides read TGTGCCAGCAGCTTAGCACACGGACAGGGGGAATATGGCTACACCTTC. Translating it yields CASSLAHGQGEYGYTF. The rearrangement joins TRBV7-6 to TRBJ1-2; TRBD1 agrees at 10 bases. The germline V gene encodes CDR1 SGHVS and CDR2 FNYEAQ. V lost 0 bases, J lost 5 bases, and 6 bases stayed unmatched. The CDR3 covers 16 residues.

This chain joins TRBV5-1 and TRBJ1-2, with 10 positions matching TRBD1. With 2 bases clipped from V and 6 bases from J, the junction kept 1 base outside the gene matches. The CDR3 spans 13 residues. Germline assignment: CDR1 SGHRS and CDR2 YFSETQ. The CDR3 region has the DNA TGCGCCAGCAGCTTCGGGACAGGGGATGGCTACACCTTC. This gives the protein CASSFGTGDGYTF.

The V and J genes are TRBV6-5 and TRBJ2-5; tentative D call: TRBD2 (6 bases). CDR3 length equals 12 residues. The ends were cut back, 4 bases at V and 7 bases at J, with 10 bases in the middle. The germline V gene encodes CDR1 MNHEY and CDR2 SVGAGI. The CDR3: CASSLGGGTQYF. The CDR3 DNA reads as TGTGCCAGCAGTTTGGGGGGTGGGACCCAGTACTTC.

V and J are TRBV7-9 and TRBJ1-1; maybe TRBD1 (5 bases). The germline gives CDR1 SEHNR, CDR2 FQNEAQ (reference sequence). The CDR3 totals 14 residues. Trimming stripped 6 bases from V and 10 bases from J, with 21 bases between. This chain's CDR3 is CASRSRSKKGRAFF. The CDR3, as DNA: TGTGCCAGCAGATCCCGTTCTAAGAAGGGGCGAGCTTTCTTT.

The chain employs TRBV7-2 and TRBJ2-1; 13 bases align to TRBD2. The CDR3 is made up of 16 amino acids. Germline loops: CDR1 SGHTA, CDR2 FQGNSA. The V gene end was trimmed by 4 bases and the J gene end by 6 bases; junction bases not matched to a gene: 6. The CDR3 nucleotides are TGTGCCAGCAGCTCCGAAGGGACTAGCGGGACCAATGAGCAGTTCTTC. This translates into CASSSEGTSGTNEQFF.

The chain links TRBV3-1 (or the pseudogene TRBV3-2) to TRBJ2-3; D is possibly TRBD2 (5 bases). Germline-derived CDR1 and CDR2 are LGHDT and YNNKEL (reference sequence). V was pared by 1 base and J by 0 bases, with 29 bases between. The CDR3 loop spans 22 amino acids. The DNA of the CDR3 is TGTGCCAGCAGCCAAGGCCCCCTCTGTGGACTCCAAAATGAGGGAAGCACAGATACGCAGTATTTT. Its translation is CASSQGPLCGLQNEGSTDTQYF.

This clone was seen a single time. The chain links TRBV18 to TRBJ2-6, with 9 bases matching TRBD2. The J segment lost 1 base and the V segment lost 1 base, leaving 8 bases of the junction unmatched. CDR3 size: 19 residues. Germline V gene data show CDR1 as KGHSH and CDR2 as LQKENI. CDR3 residues: CASSPLGAGGLSGANVLTF. The CDR3 DNA follows: TGTGCCAGCTCACCACTTGGCGCGGGGGGGCTGTCTGGGGCCAACGTCCTGACTTTC.

The chain links TRBV4-1 to TRBJ1-2; D unclear. The CDR3 contains 13 residues. The germline gives CDR1 MGHRA, CDR2 YSYEKL. V lost 0 bases, J lost 4 bases, and 6 bases lay in between. DNA of the CDR3: TGCGCCAGCAGCCAAGACACGAGCTATGGCTACACCTTC. Translation: CASSQDTSYGYTF.

The chain is built from TRBV7-2 and TRBJ2-5; 12 positions match TRBD2. The CDR3 covers 15 residues. J was trimmed by 10 bases and V by 1 base; bases with no gene match: 7. Germline lookup yields CDR1 SGHTA and CDR2 FQGNSA. CDR3 protein: CASSLVSSGGAIQYF. CDR3 DNA sequence: TGTGCCAGCAGCTTAGTGTCTAGCGGGGGGGCAATCCAGTACTTC.

The chain is built from TRBV2 and TRBJ2-7; a weak D match, TRBD2 (5 bases). With 3 bases removed from V and 5 bases from J, the gap between germline ends came to 11 bases. Germline V lookup: CDR1 SNHLY, CDR2 FYNNEI. CDR3 length equals 13 residues. As DNA, the CDR3 is TGTGCCAGCAGTGATATACTAGTAAACGAGCAGTACTTC. Protein sequence: CASSDILVNEQYF.

The genes are TRBV19 and TRBJ2-3, with TRBD2 as a possible D gene (6 bases). From germline, CDR1 is LNHDA and CDR2 SQIVND (reference sequence). The length of the CDR3 is 15 residues. V lost 10 bases, J lost 2 bases, and 19 bases lay in between. CDR3 protein: CATRRESLPTDTQYF. The CDR3 DNA is TGTGCCACAAGACGGGAGTCCCTCCCCACAGATACGCAGTATTTT.

The gene calls are TRBV12-3 or TRBV12-4 and TRBJ1-1, with D uncertain. CDR3 length: 12 amino acids. The germline V and J ends were trimmed by 3 bases and 5 bases, with 7 bases remaining between them. CDR3 protein: CASSLLQTEAFF. The CDR3 DNA reads TGTGCCAGCAGTTTGCTGCAGACTGAAGCTTTCTTT.

This clone was counted many times. The V and J genes are TRBV7-9 and TRBJ1-2; no definite D call. Germline assignment: CDR1 SEHNR and CDR2 FQNEAQ (reference sequence). The germline V and J ends were trimmed by 1 base and 4 bases, with 7 bases remaining between them. CDR3 size: 13 residues. The CDR3 DNA follows: TGTGCCAGCAGCTTAGGCACAGCCTATGGCTACACCTTC. It specifies CASSLGTAYGYTF.

This sequence joins TRBV19 and TRBJ1-5; 7 bases map to TRBD1. The germline CDR1 and CDR2 sequences are LNHDA and SQIVND (reference sequence). The CDR3 is 15 amino acids. Germline trimming cut 5 bases from V and 7 bases from J; bases unmatched to any gene: 11. The CDR3 here is CASSADREGSQPQHF. The CDR3 coding sequence is TGTGCCAGTAGTGCCGACAGGGAAGGAAGCCAGCCCCAGCATTTT.

The chain links TRBV6-1 to TRBJ1-6, with 9 bases matching TRBD1. CDR3 length: 15 residues. The J segment lost 10 bases and the V segment lost 0 bases, leaving 4 bases of the junction unmatched. Germline lookup yields CDR1 MNHNS and CDR2 SASEGT. CDR3 region: CASSEAVQGASPLHF. In nucleotides, the CDR3 is TGTGCCAGCAGTGAAGCGGTACAGGGGGCATCACCCCTCCACTTT.

In its sample, this clone was seen a few times. The CDR3 reads CASRSGGAGEAFF. CDR3 in DNA: TGTGCCAGCAGATCTGGGGGGGCAGGTGAAGCTTTCTTT. The chain links TRBV7-9 to TRBJ1-1, with D possibly TRBD1 on 6 matching bases. The CDR3 consists of 13 residues. V was pared by 6 bases and J by 7 bases, with 15 bases between. The germline V gene encodes CDR1 SEHNR and CDR2 FQNEAQ (reference sequence). Full variable domain (missing parts from reference TRBV7-9 and TRBJ1-1): DTGVSQNPRHKITKRGQNVTFRCDPISEHNRLYWYRQTLGQGPEFLTYFQNEAQLEKSRLLSDRFSAERPKGSFSTLEIQRTEQGDSAMYLCASRSGGAGEAFFGQGTRLTVV.

The chain links TRBV20-1 to TRBJ1-2, with 9 positions matching TRBD1. Germline V CDR1 and CDR2: DFQATT, SNEGSKA (reference sequence). The CDR3 runs to 15 residues. J lost 6 bases, V lost 3 bases, and 11 bases had no gene match. CDR3 coding DNA: TGCAGTGCTAGTTCTGCAAACAGGGGGCATCATGGCTACACCTTC. Translating gives CSASSANRGHHGYTF.

This clone was detected once. The rearrangement uses TRBV7-2 and TRBJ1-2, with 10 bases lining up with TRBD1. This CDR3 spans 16 amino acids. The germline V gene encodes CDR1 SGHTA and CDR2 FQGNSA. J was trimmed by 4 bases and V by 2 bases; bases with no gene match: 7. The CDR3 DNA reads as TGTGCCAGCAGCTTACCTCTCGGGACAGGGGTCTATGGCTACACCTTC. It codes for CASSLPLGTGVYGYTF.

The chain uses TRBV12-3 or TRBV12-4 and TRBJ1-1, with 8 nucleotides matching TRBD1. This CDR3 has 13 amino acids. Trimming took 9 bases from V and 10 from J; bases not matched to a gene: 13. The CDR3 nucleotides are TGTGCCAGTGGTATTAATCAGGGGGCAGGAGCTTTCTTT. Translation gives CASGINQGAGAFF.

This clone was recorded only once. The rearrangement links TRBV6-5 to TRBJ1-5, with TRBD1 as a possible D gene (6 bases). The CDR3 length is 15 residues. The germline V and J ends were trimmed by 10 bases and 0 bases, with 16 bases remaining between them. Germline CDR1 is MNHEY and CDR2 is SVGAGI. The CDR3 reads CATIDRPNSNQPQHF. In DNA form, the CDR3 reads TGTGCCACCATCGACAGGCCTAATAGCAATCAGCCCCAGCATTTT.

V usage is TRBV28 and J usage is TRBJ2-5; tentatively, D is TRBD2 (6 bases). The CDR3 contains 14 residues. The germline CDR1 and CDR2 sequences are MDHEN and SYDVKM. V dropped 6 bases and J dropped 5 bases, with 16 bases sitting between them. The CDR3 sequence: CASSLGGRRETQYF. In DNA, the CDR3 is TGTGCCAGCAGCCTCGGAGGGAGGAGGGAGACCCAGTACTTC.

CDR3 nucleotides: TGTGCCAGAAGACAAGACAGGGAATCGAGCAATCAGCCCCAGCATTTT. This sequence encodes CARRQDRESSNQPQHF. The chain links TRBV7-5 to TRBJ1-5; whether TRBD1, the table's D call, matches the DNA was not checked. TRBV7-5 is shown as a pseudogene. The CDR3 is 16 amino acids.

The CDR3 here is CASSPSPQGNYGYTF. CDR3 in DNA: TGTGCCAGCAGTCCCTCCCCACAGGGAAACTATGGCTACACCTTC. The chain couples TRBV27 to TRBJ1-2; perhaps TRBD1 as D (6 bases). The CDR3 consists of 15 residues. V lost 5 bases and J lost 2, with 15 bases in between. In germline, CDR1 is MNHEY, CDR2 SMNVEV (reference sequence).

The J gene is TRBJ2-1, the V gene TRBV5-1; 9 nucleotides match TRBD2. The length of the CDR3 is 15 residues. CDR1 is SGHRS and CDR2 is YFSETQ in the germline V gene. V lost 7 bases to trimming and J lost 6 bases; unmatched junction nucleotides: 11. The CDR3 sequence: CASQLAGGAANEQFF. CDR3 nucleotides: TGCGCCAGCCAACTGGCGGGGGGGGCTGCCAATGAGCAGTTCTTC.

The chain is built from TRBV19 and TRBJ1-1; the match to TRBD1 covers 7 bases. This CDR3 is 14 amino acids long. The germline V gene encodes CDR1 LNHDA and CDR2 SQIVND (reference sequence). V shed 4 bases and J 5 bases; nucleotides not matched to a gene: 7. CDR3 amino acids: CASSTRQGRTEAFF. The CDR3 nucleotides read TGTGCCAGTAGTACCCGACAGGGTAGGACTGAAGCTTTCTTT.

The V call is TRBV7-9, the J call TRBJ2-7, with D hard to call. Between the trimmed V and J ends, which lost 2 bases and 4 bases, there was a span of 12 bases. CDR3 length: 14 amino acids. The germline CDR1 and CDR2 sequences are SEHNR and FQNEAQ (reference sequence). DNA for the CDR3: TGTGCCAGCAGCTTACCGGGTTCTTTTTACGAGCAGTACTTC. Its protein product is CASSLPGSFYEQYF. The entire variable domain, with the rest obtained from reference TRBV7-9 and TRBJ2-7, is as follows: DTGVSQNPRHKITKRGQNVTFRCDPISEHNRLYWYRQTLGQGPEFLTYFQNEAQLEKSRLLSDRFSAERPKGSFSTLEIQRTEQGDSAMYLCASSLPGSFYEQYFGPGTRLTVT.